This TCR beta chain was retrieved from a study of cytomegalovirus exposure and HLA in healthy donors. Study findings and constraints: Common viral pathogens were later found to be apparently linked to several of the most significant clusters. In vitro checks showed that three CMV-associated chains really do target CMV antigens. Other equally common chains were less clonally expanded than HLA-associated TCR beta chains, a later analysis showed.

The PCR had 60 Vbeta and 13 Jbeta primers. Clones were read by immunoSEQ multiplex PCR, and TCRdb kept only the in-frame ones, dropping some. The data show approximately 110,000 clones, with about 77% seen just once and 5% to 5.5% held by the top ten. The germline V gene has CDR1 SGHAT and CDR2 FQNNGV. The CDR3 extends over 17 amino acids. Germline trimming cut 5 bases from V and 0 bases from J; bases unmatched to any gene: 5. On this clone: The antigen remains unidentified.

Material for sequencing was PBMCs. The TCR comes from a woman in her 30s in good health and CMV-seropositive. This sequence joins TRBV11-2 and TRBJ2-1, with 12 bases lining up with TRBD2. The CDR3 is CASSPLAGGSSYNEQFF. CDR3 nucleotides: TGTGCCAGCAGCCCCCTAGCGGGAGGGAGCTCCTACAATGAGCAGTTCTTC. Looking up the rest from reference TRBV11-2 and TRBJ2-1 gives the full variable domain: EAGVAQSPRYKIIEKRQSVAFWCNPISGHATLYWYQQILGQGPKLLIQFQNNGVVDDSQLPKDRFSAERLKGVDSTLKIQPAKLEDSAVYLCASSPLAGGSSYNEQFFGPGTRLTVL.